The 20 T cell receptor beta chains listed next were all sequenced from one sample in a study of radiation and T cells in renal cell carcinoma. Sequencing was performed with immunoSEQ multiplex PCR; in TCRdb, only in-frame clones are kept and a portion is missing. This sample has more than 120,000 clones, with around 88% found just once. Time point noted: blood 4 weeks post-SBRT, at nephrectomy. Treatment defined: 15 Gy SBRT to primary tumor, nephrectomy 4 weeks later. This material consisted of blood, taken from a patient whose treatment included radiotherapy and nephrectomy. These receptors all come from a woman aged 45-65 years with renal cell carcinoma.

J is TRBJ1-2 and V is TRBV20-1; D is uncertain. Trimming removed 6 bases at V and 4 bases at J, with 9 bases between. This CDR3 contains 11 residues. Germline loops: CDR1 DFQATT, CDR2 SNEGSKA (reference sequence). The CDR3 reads CSAPDFYGYTF. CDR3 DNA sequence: TGCAGTGCGCCAGACTTCTATGGCTACACCTTC.

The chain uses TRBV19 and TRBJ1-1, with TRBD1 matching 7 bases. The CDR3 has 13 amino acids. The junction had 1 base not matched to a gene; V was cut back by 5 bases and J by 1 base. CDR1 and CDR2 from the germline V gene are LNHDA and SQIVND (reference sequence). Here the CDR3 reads CASSHRGNTEAFF. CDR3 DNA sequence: TGTGCCAGTAGTCACAGGGGGAACACTGAAGCTTTCTTT.

CDR3 loop: CASSPGKGEPNYGYTF. The CDR3 DNA reads as TGCGCCAGCAGCCCTGGGAAGGGAGAACCTAACTATGGCTACACCTTC. The chain joins TRBV4-1 to TRBJ1-2; the D is unclear. This CDR3 is 16 amino acids long. The germline V gene has CDR1 MGHRA and CDR2 YSYEKL. V shed 4 bases and J shed 0 bases, with 15 bases lying between them.

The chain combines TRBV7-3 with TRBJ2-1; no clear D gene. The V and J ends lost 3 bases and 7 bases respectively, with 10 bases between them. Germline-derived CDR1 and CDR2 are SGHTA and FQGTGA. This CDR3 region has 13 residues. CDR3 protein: CASSFTTRNEQFF. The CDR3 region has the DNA TGTGCCAGCAGCTTCACGACACGTAATGAGCAGTTCTTC.

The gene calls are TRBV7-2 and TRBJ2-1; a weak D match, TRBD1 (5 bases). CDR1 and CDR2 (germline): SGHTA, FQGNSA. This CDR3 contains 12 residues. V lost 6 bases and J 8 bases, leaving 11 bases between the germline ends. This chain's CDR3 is CASRLIGDEQFF. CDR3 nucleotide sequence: TGTGCCAGCAGATTAATAGGGGATGAGCAGTTCTTC.

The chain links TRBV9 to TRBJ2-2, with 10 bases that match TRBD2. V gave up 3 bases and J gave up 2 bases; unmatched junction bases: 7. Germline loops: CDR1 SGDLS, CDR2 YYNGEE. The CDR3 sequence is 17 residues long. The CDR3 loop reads CASSGSPSGSNTGELFF. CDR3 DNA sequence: TGTGCCAGCAGCGGGTCCCCTAGCGGGAGCAACACCGGGGAGCTGTTTTTT. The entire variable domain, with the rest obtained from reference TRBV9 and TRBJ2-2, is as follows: DSGVTQTPKHLITATGQRVTLRCSPRSGDLSVYWYQQSLDQGLQFLIQYYNGEERAKGNILERFSAQQFPDLHSELNLSSLELGDSALYFCASSGSPSGSNTGELFFGEGSRLTVL.

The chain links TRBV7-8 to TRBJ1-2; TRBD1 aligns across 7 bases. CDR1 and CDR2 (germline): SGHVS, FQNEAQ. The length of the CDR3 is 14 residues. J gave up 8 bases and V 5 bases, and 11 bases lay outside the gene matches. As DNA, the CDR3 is TGTGCCAGCAGCCACTTGACAGGGACCGTGGGCTACACCTTC. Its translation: CASSHLTGTVGYTF.

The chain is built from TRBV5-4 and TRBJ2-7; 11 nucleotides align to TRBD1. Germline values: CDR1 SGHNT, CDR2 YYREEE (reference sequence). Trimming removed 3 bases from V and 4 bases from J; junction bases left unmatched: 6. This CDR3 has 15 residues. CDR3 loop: CASSSPGQGVYEQYF. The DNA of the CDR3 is TGTGCCAGCAGCTCCCCGGGACAGGGGGTTTACGAGCAGTACTTC. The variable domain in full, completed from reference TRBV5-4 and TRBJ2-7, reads ETGVTQSPTHLIKTRGQQVTLRCSSQSGHNTVSWYQQALGQGPQFIFQYYREEENGRGNFPPRFSGLQFPNYSSELNVNALELDDSALYLCASSSPGQGVYEQYFGPGTRLTVT.

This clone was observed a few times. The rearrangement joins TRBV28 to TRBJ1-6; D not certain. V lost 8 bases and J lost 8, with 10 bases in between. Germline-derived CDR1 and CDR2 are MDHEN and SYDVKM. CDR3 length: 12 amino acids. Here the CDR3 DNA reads TGTGCCAGCCGACGGTTGGATTCACCCCTCCACTTT. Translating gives CASRRLDSPLHF.

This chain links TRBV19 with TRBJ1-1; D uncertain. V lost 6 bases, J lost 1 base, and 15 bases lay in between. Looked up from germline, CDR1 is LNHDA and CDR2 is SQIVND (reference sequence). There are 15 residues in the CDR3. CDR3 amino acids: CASSHSSAENTEAFF. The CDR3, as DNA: TGTGCCAGTAGCCATAGCTCGGCAGAGAACACTGAAGCTTTCTTT.

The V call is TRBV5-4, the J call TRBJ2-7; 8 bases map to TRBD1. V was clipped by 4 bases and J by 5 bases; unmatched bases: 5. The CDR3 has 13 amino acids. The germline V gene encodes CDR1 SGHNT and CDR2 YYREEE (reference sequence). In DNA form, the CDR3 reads TGTGCCAGCAGCACGACAGGGGTCCACGAGCAGTACTTC. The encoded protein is CASSTTGVHEQYF.

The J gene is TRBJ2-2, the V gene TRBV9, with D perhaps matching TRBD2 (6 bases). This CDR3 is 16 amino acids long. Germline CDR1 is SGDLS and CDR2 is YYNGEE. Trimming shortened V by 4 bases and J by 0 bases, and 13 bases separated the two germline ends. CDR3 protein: CASSLSGSPNTGELFF. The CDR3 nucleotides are TGTGCCAGCAGCCTCAGCGGGTCGCCGAACACCGGGGAGCTGTTTTTT. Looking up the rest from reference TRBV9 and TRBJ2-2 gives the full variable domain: DSGVTQTPKHLITATGQRVTLRCSPRSGDLSVYWYQQSLDQGLQFLIQYYNGEERAKGNILERFSAQQFPDLHSELNLSSLELGDSALYFCASSLSGSPNTGELFFGEGSRLTVL.

CDR3 sequence reads: CASSDWASGGPRYTQYF. The CDR3 DNA sequence: TGCGCCAGCAGTGACTGGGCTAGCGGGGGCCCGAGGTATACGCAGTATTTT. This chain connects TRBV10-1 to TRBJ2-3, with 10 bases fitting TRBD2. Germline V lookup: CDR1 WNHNN, CDR2 SYGVQD (reference sequence). V lost 3 bases, J lost 7 bases, and 13 bases stayed unmatched. This CDR3 spans 17 amino acids.

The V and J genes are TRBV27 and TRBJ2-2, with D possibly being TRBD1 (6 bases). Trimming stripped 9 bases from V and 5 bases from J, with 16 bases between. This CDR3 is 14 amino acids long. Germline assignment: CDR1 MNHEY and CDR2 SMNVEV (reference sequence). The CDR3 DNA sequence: TGTGCCAGTTTCCCGGGCAGGGGTACCGGGGAGCTGTTTTTT. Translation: CASFPGRGTGELFF.

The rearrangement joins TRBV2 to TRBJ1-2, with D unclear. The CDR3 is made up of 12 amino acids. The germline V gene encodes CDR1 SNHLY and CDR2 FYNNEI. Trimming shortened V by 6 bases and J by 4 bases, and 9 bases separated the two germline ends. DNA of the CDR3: TGTGCCAGCAGGGATAGAATCTATGGCTACACCTTC. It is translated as CASRDRIYGYTF.

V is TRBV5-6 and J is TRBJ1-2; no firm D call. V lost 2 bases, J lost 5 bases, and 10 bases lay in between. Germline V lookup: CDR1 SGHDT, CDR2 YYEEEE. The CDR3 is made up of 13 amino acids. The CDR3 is CASSLGRQYGYTF. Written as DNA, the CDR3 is TGTGCCAGCAGCTTAGGACGACAATATGGCTACACCTTC.

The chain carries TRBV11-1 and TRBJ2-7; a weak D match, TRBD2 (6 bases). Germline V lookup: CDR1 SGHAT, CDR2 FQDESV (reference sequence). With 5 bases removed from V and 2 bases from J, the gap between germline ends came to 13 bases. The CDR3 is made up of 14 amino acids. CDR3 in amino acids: CASSLSREAYEQYF. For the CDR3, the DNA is TGTGCCAGCAGCCTATCGAGGGAGGCCTACGAGCAGTACTTC.

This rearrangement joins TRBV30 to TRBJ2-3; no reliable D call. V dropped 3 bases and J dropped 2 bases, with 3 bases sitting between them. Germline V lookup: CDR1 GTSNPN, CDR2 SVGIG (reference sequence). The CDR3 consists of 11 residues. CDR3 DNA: TGTGCCTGGAGCTTCACAGATACGCAGTATTTT. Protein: CAWSFTDTQYF.

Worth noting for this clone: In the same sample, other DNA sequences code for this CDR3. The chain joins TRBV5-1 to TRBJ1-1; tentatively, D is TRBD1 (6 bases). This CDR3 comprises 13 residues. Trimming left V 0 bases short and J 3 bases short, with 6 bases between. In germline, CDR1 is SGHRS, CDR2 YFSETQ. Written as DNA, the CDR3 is TGCGCCAGCAGCTTGGACAGGGACACTGAAGCTTTCTTT. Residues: CASSLDRDTEAFF. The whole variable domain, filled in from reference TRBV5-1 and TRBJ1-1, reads KAGVTQTPRYLIKTRGQQVTLSCSPISGHRSVSWYQQTPGQGLQFLFEYFSETQRNKGNFPGRFSGRQFSNSRSEMNVSTLELGDSALYLCASSLDRDTEAFFGQGTRLTVV.

The DNA of the CDR3 is TGTGCCATCTCGACAGGCTGGGGATCTGGAAACACCATATATTTT. Translation gives CAISTGWGSGNTIYF. The chain recombines TRBV6-1 with TRBJ1-3; weak D call: TRBD1 (6 bases). This CDR3 comprises 15 residues. V was shortened by 10 bases and J by 1 base, with 17 bases between the two germline ends. Germline CDR1 is MNHNS and CDR2 is SASEGT.